The clone carrying this T cell receptor (beta chain) was observed once. This entry belongs to a study of control samples from healthy donors and cancer patients. Here immunoSEQ multiplex PCR was the method, and the copy in TCRdb shows in-frame clones only, minus some. The table lists around 71,000 clones, 70% to 90% of them singletons, with around 2.3% in the top ten. Sequences were obtained from PBMCs. This receptor was obtained from a woman aged 50 to 65 with head and neck cancer.

The CDR3 loop reads CASSLGQGSVETQYF. As DNA, the CDR3 is TGCGCCAGCAGCTTGGGCCAGGGTTCTGTCGAGACCCAGTACTTC. The rearrangement links TRBV5-1 to TRBJ2-5; a possible D gene is TRBD1 (5 bases). V was pared by 0 bases and J by 5 bases, with 14 bases between. The CDR3 is 15 amino acids. Germline V CDR1 and CDR2: SGHRS, YFSETQ.